These T cell receptor beta chains were read from a single sample in a study of T cell responses to AZD1222 COVID-19 vaccine. Method: immunoSEQ multiplex PCR; TCRdb's copy keeps in-frame clones and lacks some. Among about 160,000 clones listed, roughly nine tenths were seen once. Specimen: peripheral blood, collected 28 days after the second AZD1222 dose. The origin of the receptors is an adult who received the AZD1222 COVID-19 vaccine. The CDR3 runs from the conserved cysteine through the conserved F or W. The D gene is left open where the match is weak. A clone size is listed for some rows: how often the clone was seen (once, few, many), or a class if it is expanded.

J | V | size | D | length | DNA | CDR3
TRBJ2-1 | TRBV19 | NA | NA | 17 | TGTGCCAGAAGTATATATTCTCAGGGGCTCTCCTACAATGAGCAGTTCTTC | CARSIYSQGLSYNEQFF
TRBJ2-1 | TRBV9 | NA | TRBD2 | 19 | TGTGCCAGCAGCCCGAGAGGGAACGTGGGACTAGCGGGAGTGTATGAGCAGTTCTTC | CASSPRGNVGLAGVYEQFF
TRBJ2-1 | TRBV7-2 | NA | NA | 15 | TGTGCCAGCAGCTTAAGAGCGGAGATTTACAATGAGCAGTTCTTC | CASSLRAEIYNEQFF
TRBJ1-1 | TRBV2 | NA | NA | 13 | TGTGCCAGCAGTCCCCGGGTGAACACTGAAGCTTTCTTT | CASSPRVNTEAFF
TRBJ2-7 | TRBV7-6 | NA | TRBD2 | 14 | TGTGCCAGCAGCCCTAGCGGGGGGAGCTACGAGCAGTACTTC | CASSPSGGSYEQYF
TRBJ1-3 | TRBV3-1/TRBV3-2 | NA | NA | 15 | TGTGCCAGCAGCCAATTACGAGAAGCTGGAAACACCATATATTTT | CASSQLREAGNTIYF
TRBJ1-3 | TRBV4-1 | NA | TRBD1 | 15 | TGCGCCAGCAGCCCGGACAGGGGCTCCGGAAACACCATATATTTT | CASSPDRGSGNTIYF
TRBJ2-7 | TRBV3-1/TRBV3-2 | NA | TRBD2 | 15 | TGTGCCAGCAGCCAAGATTTGCTAGCGGAGTACGAGCAGTACTTC | CASSQDLLAEYEQYF
TRBJ1-3 | TRBV5-1 | NA | TRBD1 | 15 | TGCGCCAGCAGCTCCGACAGGGGAGCCGGAAACACCATATATTTT | CASSSDRGAGNTIYF
TRBJ1-5 | TRBV10-3 | NA | NA | 16 | TGTGCCATCAGTGGGGTCAGGGGCCGAGGGGATCAGCCCCAGCATTTT | CAISGVRGRGDQPQHF
TRBJ2-5 | TRBV10-3 | few | NA | 13 | TGTGCCATCAGTGAGGCTAGGAAAGAGACCCAGTACTTC | CAISEARKETQYF
TRBJ2-7 | TRBV19 | NA | TRBD2 | 17 | TGTGCCAGTAGCCCGGCTGGGACTAGCGGGGGCACCTACGAGCAGTACTTC | CASSPAGTSGGTYEQYF
TRBJ1-2 | TRBV3-1/TRBV3-2 | NA | NA | 14 | TGTGCCAGCAGCCAACAGGGGCTATACTATGGCTACACCTTC | CASSQQGLYYGYTF
TRBJ2-3 | TRBV7-2 | NA | TRBD2 | 16 | TGTGCCAGCAGCCCCCGACTAGCGGGGCGAACAGATACGCAGTATTTT | CASSPRLAGRTDTQYF
TRBJ2-1 | TRBV20-1 | NA | NA | 15 | TGCAGTGCTAGTGAGGGGACACGAGCGGGCAATGAGCAGTTCTTC | CSASEGTRAGNEQFF
TRBJ2-2 | TRBV6-1 | NA | TRBD2 | 17 | TGTGCCAGCAGTGAATACCCGGGACTAGCGAGAGCCGGGGAGCTGTTTTTT | CASSEYPGLARAGELFF
TRBJ2-1 | TRBV7-3 | NA | TRBD2 | 17 | TGTGCCAGCAGCTCAGGGACTAGCGGGAGCAACTACAATGAGCAGTTCTTC | CASSSGTSGSNYNEQFF
TRBJ1-2 | TRBV7-9 | NA | NA | 14 | TGTGCCAGCAGCTCAACGAGTGGGGGTGGAGGCTACACCTTC | CASSSTSGGGGYTF
TRBJ2-5 | TRBV12-5 | NA | TRBD1 | 14 | TGTGCTAGTGCCACCGGGACAGTACAAGAGACCCAGTACTTC | CASATGTVQETQYF
TRBJ2-7 | TRBV7-2 | NA | NA | 16 | TGTGCCAGCAGCCTAATGGTCGGGGTTGGGTCCTACGAGCAGTACTTC | CASSLMVGVGSYEQYF
TRBJ2-1 | TRBV6-5 | NA | TRBD2 | 14 | TGTGCCAGCACCGGGGGGAGCTCCTACAATGAGCAGTTCTTC | CASTGGSSYNEQFF
TRBJ2-2 | TRBV30 | once | NA | 12 | TGTGCCTGGAGGGCGGGACCCGGGGAGCTGTTTTTT | CAWRAGPGELFF